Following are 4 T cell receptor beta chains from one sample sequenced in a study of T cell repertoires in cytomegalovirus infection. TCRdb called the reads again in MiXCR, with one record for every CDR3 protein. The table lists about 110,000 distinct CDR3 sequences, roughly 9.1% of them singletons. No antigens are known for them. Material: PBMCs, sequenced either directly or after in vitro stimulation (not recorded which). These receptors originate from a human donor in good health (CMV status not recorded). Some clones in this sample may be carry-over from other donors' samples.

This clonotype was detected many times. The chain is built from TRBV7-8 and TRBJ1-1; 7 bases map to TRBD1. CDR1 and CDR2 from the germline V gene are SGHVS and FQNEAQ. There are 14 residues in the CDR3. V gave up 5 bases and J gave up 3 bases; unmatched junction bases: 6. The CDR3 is CASSVDRADTEAFF. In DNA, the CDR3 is TGTGCCAGCAGCGTAGACAGGGCGGACACTGAAGCTTTCTTT.

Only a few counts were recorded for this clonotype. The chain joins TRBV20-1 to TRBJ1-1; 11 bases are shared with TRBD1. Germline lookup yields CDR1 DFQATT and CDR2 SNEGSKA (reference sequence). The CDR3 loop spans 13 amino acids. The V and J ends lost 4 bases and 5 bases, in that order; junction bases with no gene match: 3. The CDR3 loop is CSAIGTGGTEAFF. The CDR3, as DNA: TGCAGTGCTATTGGGACAGGGGGAACTGAAGCTTTCTTT.

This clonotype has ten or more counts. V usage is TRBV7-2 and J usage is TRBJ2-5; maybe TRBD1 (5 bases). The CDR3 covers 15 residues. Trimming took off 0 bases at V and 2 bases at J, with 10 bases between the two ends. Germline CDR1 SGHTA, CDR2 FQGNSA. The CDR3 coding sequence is TGTGCCAGCAGCTTAGCCGCCAGGGAACAAGAGACCCAGTACTTC. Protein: CASSLAAREQETQYF.

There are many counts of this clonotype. The CDR3 DNA sequence: TGTGCCAGCAGCTTTGGGGGGAGCTACGAGCAGTACTTC. This sequence encodes CASSFGGSYEQYF. V usage is TRBV5-6 and J usage is TRBJ2-7, with a possible D match to TRBD2 (6 bases). Germline CDR1 SGHDT, CDR2 YYEEEE. The CDR3 is 13 amino acids. Trimming stripped 2 bases from V and 3 bases from J, with 9 bases between.